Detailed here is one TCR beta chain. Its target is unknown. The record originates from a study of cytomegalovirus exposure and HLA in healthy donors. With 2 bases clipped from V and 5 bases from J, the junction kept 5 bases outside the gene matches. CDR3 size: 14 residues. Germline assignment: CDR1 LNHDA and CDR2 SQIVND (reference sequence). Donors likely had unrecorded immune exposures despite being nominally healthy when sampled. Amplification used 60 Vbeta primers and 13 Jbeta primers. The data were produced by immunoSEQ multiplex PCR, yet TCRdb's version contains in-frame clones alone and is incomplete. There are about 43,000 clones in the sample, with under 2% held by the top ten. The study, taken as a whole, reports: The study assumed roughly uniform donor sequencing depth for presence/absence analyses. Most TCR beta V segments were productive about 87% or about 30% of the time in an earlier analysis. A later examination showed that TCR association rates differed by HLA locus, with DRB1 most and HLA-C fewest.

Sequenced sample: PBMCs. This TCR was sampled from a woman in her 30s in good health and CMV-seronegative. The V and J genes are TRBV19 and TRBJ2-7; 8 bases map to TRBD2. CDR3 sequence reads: CASSISGGVNEQYF. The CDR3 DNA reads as TGTGCCAGTAGTATAAGCGGGGGTGTCAACGAGCAGTACTTC.